This record concerns one T cell receptor beta chain sequence. This clonotype was seen only a few times. Which antigen it targets is not known. A read error may account for a junction end that differs from germline. The source of the sample is a study of tumor-infiltrating lymphocytes in primary liver carcinoma (TCRdb year 2017). General notes on the study: Hepatocellular carcinoma (four) or combined HCC and intrahepatic cholangiocarcinoma (one) was present in the five patients, who were three men and two women aged 30 to 69 years. Each sample produced about 3.5 to 7.13 million productive TCRbeta reads, and read depth showed no significant difference between tissue types. Agilent mRNA microarray profiling was performed on the roughly 27 tumor region samples to relate TCRbeta repertoire diversity to the local molecular phenotype. Reproducibility between technical replicate repertoires was high, with correlation coefficients above 0.98 and mean shared-clone rates about 0.89. The study combined TCRbeta repertoire sequencing, expression microarrays and whole-exome sequencing across five regions of each liver tumor, with adjacent normal tissue and blood. A total of roughly 35 specimens from 5 patients went through TCRbeta repertoire sequencing, namely 25 tumor regions, 5 adjacent noncancerous liver tissues and 5 peripheral blood samples. The five patients had tumors of stage T1-T3 N0M0, with maximum diameters ranging from roughly 4.2 to 10 cm.

The CDR3 contains 15 residues, cysteine and phenylalanine counted. Only the CDR3 DNA stays, 45 bases, in frame from base 1. The germline V gene (reference sequence) gives CDR1 as SGHKS and CDR2 as YYEKEE. The paper's findings and limits, for the study overall: Because sequencing covered only the TCR beta chain and unpaired alpha chains were not captured, true repertoire diversity is likely underestimated. The top 250 clones accounted for a significantly greater share of the repertoire in tumors than in blood (p = 0.039). Only 4 or 5 patients were included in the study, and the authors note that the findings should be validated in a larger study. Only about 7.5-25% of top clones were found in all five regions of a tumor, suggesting spatial heterogeneity of tumor-infiltrating T cells. Pairs of tumor regions showed greater repertoire overlap (mean roughly 36%) than tumor-adjacent pairs (about 17%) or tumor-blood pairs (approximately 14%), which is consistent with antigen-driven expansion. Bulk unsorted samples precluded comparing CD4+ and CD8+ T cell repertoires.

TCRbeta-specific cDNA was reverse-transcribed from approximately 500 ng total RNA using a constant-region primer and ProtoScript II reverse transcriptase. TCRbeta libraries were built with three nested multiplex PCR rounds, a slightly modified ARM-PCR procedure. Each of the first two PCR rounds ran for roughly 9 cycles using multiplex TRBV1-TRBV30 forward primers together with a Cbeta reverse primer. Sample barcodes and Illumina adapters were added in a final 25-cycle PCR with Deep VentR polymerase. Amplicons of 200-500 bp were gel-purified with a QIAquick gel extraction kit before sequencing. An Illumina HiSeq 2500 was used to sequence the TCRbeta amplicons with 250-bp paired-end reads. Per the authors' processing: Quality trimming of reads was performed with Trimmomatic v0.33, and paired reads were merged with FLASH v1.2.11 so that full CDR3 sequences could be recovered. V, D and J germline segments were assigned to the rearranged TCRbeta sequences using MiGEC v1.2.1b. Clonotype statistics and Shannon-Wiener diversity indices were computed with VDJtools v1.0.0. Except for diversity analysis, only the 250 most abundant clonotypes of each sample were used in subsequent analyses to reduce sampling bias. TCRdb reanalyzed the raw reads on its own, using fastp at Q25 for trimming and MiXCR for clone calling, and kept in-frame beta chains. Every distinct CDR3 protein forms one entry, paired with its most common genes and DNA. In this record, the V and J calls reflect TCRdb's handling and not the investigators' own analysis. The sample records some 25,000 distinct CDR3 sequences, over 60% of which are singletons. Just over 45% of the sample lies in the top ten.

Total RNA and DNA were co-extracted from about 19-30 mg of bulk tissue with the AllPrep DNA/RNA mini kit, without cell sorting. About five patients with histopathologically diagnosed primary liver carcinoma underwent surgical resection in China between November 2015 and March 2016. At the time of sampling, the patients were treatment-naive and had chronic HBV infection. Five spatially separated regions were sampled per tumor: superior, inferior, left-lateral and right-lateral poles, plus the tumor centre. Histology showed that every tumor sample contained more than 80% viable tumor cells. Fresh tumor and adjacent tissue pieces were bisected, with one half stored in RNAlater at -80 degrees C and the other half sent for histology.

The clonotype originates from a man in his forties or fifties with primary liver carcinoma and hepatitis B virus infection. This chain is built from TRBV5-5 and TRBJ2-1; TRBD1 fits 8 bases in the junction. The sequenced material came from liver tumor tissue from sampling region 3. The sample's cell subset or site label, in plain terms: tumor region T3, left-lateral pole. In nucleotide form, the sequence is TGTCCCAGCAGCTTTGGACAGGGTTCCTACAATGAGCAGTTCTTC. Translated, it gives CPSSFGQGSYNEQFF.